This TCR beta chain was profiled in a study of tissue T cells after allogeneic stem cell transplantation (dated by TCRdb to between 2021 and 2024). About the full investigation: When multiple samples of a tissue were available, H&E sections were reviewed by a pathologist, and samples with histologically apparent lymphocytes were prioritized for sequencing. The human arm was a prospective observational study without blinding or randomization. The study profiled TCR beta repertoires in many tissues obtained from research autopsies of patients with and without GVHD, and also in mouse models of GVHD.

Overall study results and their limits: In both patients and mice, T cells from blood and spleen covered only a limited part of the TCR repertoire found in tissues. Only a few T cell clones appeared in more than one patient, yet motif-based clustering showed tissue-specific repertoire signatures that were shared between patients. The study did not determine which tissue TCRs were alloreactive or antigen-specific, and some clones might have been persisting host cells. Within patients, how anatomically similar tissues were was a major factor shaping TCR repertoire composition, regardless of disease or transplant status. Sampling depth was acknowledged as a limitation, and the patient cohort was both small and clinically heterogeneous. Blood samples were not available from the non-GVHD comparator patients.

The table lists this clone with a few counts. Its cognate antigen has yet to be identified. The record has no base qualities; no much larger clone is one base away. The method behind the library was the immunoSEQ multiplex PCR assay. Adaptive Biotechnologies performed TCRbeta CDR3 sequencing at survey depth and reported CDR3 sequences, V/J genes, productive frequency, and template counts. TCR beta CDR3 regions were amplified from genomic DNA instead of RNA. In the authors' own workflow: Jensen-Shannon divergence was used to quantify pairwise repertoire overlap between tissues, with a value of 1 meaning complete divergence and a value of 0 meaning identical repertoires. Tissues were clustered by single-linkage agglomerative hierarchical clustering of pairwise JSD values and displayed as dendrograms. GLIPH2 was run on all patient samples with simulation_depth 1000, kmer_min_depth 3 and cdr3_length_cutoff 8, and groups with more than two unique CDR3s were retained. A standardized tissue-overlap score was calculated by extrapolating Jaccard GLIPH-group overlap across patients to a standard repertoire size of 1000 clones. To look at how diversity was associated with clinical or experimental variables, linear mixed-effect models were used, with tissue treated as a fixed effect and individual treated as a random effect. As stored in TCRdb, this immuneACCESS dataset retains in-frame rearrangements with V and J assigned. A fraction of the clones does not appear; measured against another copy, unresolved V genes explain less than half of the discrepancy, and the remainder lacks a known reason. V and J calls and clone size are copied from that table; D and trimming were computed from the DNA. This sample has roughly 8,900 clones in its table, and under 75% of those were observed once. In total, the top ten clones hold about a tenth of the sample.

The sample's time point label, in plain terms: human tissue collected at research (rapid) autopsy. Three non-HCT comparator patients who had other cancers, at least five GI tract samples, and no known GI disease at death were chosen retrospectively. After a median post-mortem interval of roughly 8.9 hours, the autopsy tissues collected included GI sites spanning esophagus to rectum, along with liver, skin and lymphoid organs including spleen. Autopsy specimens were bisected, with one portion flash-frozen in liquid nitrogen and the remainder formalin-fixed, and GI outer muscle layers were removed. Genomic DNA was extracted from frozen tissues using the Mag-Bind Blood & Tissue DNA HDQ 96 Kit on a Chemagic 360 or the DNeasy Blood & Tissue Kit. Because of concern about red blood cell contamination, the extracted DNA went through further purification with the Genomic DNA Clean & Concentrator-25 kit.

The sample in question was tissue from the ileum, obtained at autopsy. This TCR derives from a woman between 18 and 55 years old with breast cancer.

Read as DNA, the sequence is TGTGCCAGCAGGGCGGTAGGGGGTTACACTGAAGCTTTCTTT. Its protein reads: CASRAVGGYTEAFF. The chain is made from TRBV7-2 and TRBJ1-1; the best D guess is TRBD1, with 6 bases matching. The CDR3 starts with the cysteine, ends with the phenylalanine, and has 14 residues. Only the CDR3 region is kept as DNA, spanning 42 bases read in frame from base 1. Between the V and J ends, shortened by 6 bases and 3 bases respectively, the junction contains 14 bases. The germline V gene yields SGHTA for CDR1 and FQGNSA for CDR2.